This T cell receptor beta chain was identified in a study of blood T cell repertoires in COVID-19. In the study overall: Samples representing acute and convalescent COVID-19 were sourced from the United States, Italy and Spain. Sample material is recorded as cDNA or gDNA derived from T cells, B-cell-depleted T cells, or PBMCs.

CDR3 length: 13 residues. Looked up from germline, CDR1 is SNHLY and CDR2 is FYNNEI. V was shortened by 3 bases and J by 8 bases, with 13 bases between the two germline ends. This clone was seen just once. Original processing methods: Reference gene primer amplification yielded estimated nucleated cell counts. Sequencing was performed with immunoSEQ multiplex PCR; in TCRdb, only in-frame clones are kept and a portion is missing. V, J and clone size are taken as reported in that table, and D and trimming were inferred from the DNA itself. The table lists around 81,000 clones, around 82% of them singletons.

The TCR comes from a human donor in a cohort sampled during active COVID-19. This chain links TRBV2 with TRBJ1-2; perhaps TRBD1 as D (5 bases). Sequencing was carried out using peripheral blood. CDR3 sequence (DNA): TGTGCCAGCAGTGAGGAGACAGTAGGCGGCTACACCTTC. This translates into CASSEETVGGYTF.